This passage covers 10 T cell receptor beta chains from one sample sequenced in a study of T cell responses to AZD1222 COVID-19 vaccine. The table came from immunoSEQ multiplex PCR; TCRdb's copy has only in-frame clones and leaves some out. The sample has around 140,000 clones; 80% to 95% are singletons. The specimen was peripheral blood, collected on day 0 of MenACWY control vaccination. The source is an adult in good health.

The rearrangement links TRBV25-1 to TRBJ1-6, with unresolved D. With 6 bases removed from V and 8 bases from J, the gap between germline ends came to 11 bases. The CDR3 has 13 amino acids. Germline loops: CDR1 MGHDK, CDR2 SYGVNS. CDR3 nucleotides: TGTGCCAGCAGCGGAAGGCTGGATTCACCCCTCCACTTT. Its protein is CASSGRLDSPLHF.

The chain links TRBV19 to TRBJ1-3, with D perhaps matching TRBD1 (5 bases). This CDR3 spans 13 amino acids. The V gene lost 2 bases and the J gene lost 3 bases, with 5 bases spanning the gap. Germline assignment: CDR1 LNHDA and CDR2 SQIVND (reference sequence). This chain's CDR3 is CASSIRGGNTIYF. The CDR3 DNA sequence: TGTGCCAGTAGTATAAGGGGTGGAAACACCATATATTTT.

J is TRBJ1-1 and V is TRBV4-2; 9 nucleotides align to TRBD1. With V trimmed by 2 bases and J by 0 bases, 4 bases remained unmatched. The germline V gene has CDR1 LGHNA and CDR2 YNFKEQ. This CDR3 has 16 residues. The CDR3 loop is CASSQRTGAVNTEAFF. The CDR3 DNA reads TGTGCCAGCAGCCAAAGGACAGGGGCGGTGAACACTGAAGCTTTCTTT.

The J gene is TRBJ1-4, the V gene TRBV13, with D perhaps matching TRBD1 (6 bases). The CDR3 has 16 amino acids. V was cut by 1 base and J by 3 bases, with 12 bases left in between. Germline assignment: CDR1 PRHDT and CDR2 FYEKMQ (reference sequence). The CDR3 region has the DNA TGTGCCAGCAGCTTAGTGACAGGAGGACCTAATGAAAAACTGTTTTTT. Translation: CASSLVTGGPNEKLFF. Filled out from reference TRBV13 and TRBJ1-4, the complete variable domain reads AAGVIQSPRHLIKEKRETATLKCYPIPRHDTVYWYQQGPGQDPQFLISFYEKMQSDKGSIPDRFSAQQFSDYHSELNMSSLELGDSALYFCASSLVTGGPNEKLFFGSGTQLSVL.

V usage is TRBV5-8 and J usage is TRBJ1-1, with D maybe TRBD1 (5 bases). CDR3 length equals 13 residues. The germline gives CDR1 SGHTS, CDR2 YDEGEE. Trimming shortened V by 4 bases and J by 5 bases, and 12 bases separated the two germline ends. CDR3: CASSHDSRTEAFF. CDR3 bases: TGTGCCAGCAGCCACGACAGTCGGACTGAAGCTTTCTTT.

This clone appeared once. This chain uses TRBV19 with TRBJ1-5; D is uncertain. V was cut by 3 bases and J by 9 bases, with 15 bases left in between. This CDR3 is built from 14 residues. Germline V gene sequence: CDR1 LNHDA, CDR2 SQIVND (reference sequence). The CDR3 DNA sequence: TGTGCCAGTAGTATTTTTACCGGGGAGGCGCCCCAGCATTTT. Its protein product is CASSIFTGEAPQHF.

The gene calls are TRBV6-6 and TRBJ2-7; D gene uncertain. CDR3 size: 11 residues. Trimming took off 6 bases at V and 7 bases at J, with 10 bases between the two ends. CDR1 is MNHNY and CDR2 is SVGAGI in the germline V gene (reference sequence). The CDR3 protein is CASSSGGEQYF. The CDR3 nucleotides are TGTGCCAGCAGCTCGGGCGGTGAGCAGTACTTC.

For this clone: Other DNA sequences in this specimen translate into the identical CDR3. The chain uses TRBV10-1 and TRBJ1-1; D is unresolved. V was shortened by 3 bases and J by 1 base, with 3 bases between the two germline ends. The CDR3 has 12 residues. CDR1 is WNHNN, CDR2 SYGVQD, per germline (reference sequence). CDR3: CASSDPNTEAFF. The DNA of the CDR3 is TGCGCCAGCAGTGACCCGAACACTGAAGCTTTCTTT.

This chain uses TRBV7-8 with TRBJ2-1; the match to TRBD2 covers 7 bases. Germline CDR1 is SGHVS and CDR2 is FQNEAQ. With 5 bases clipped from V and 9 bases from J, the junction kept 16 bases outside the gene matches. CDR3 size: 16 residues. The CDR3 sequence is CASSPRERGVGGEQFF. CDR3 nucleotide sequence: TGTGCCAGCAGCCCCCGTGAGCGGGGAGTGGGTGGTGAGCAGTTCTTC.

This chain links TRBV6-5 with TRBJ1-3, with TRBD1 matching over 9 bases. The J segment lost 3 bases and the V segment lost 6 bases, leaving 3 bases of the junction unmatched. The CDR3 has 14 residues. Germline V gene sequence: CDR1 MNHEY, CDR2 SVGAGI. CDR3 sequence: CASRQGARGNTIYF. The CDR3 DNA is TGTGCCAGCAGACAGGGGGCGCGTGGAAACACCATATATTTT.